This T cell receptor beta chain originates from a study of T cells after posttransplantation cyclophosphamide. Study-wide points: After PTCy, TRB diversity resembled that of CNI/methotrexate controls.

Cells defined as naive were viable CD3+CD4+ or CD3+CD8+ and CCR7+CD45RA+CD45RO-CD95-CD27+CD28+. Profiled with immunoSEQ multiplex PCR; TCRdb holds only in-frame clones, not every one. This sample yields tens of thousands of clones, of which more than 85% are seen a single time; 0.095% to 0.12% belongs to the top ten. V dropped 2 bases and J dropped 7 bases, with 8 bases sitting between them. CDR1 and CDR2 from the germline V gene are MDHEN and SYDVKM. CDR3 length: 12 residues. Turning to this clone: Its antigen is still unknown.

Sequencing input: naive CD4+ T cells sorted from blood. This clonotype originated in a young man in good health and a related stem cell transplant donor. The chain employs TRBV28 and TRBJ1-2, with a weak D call TRBD1 (6 bases). The CDR3 is CASSLQGPGYTF. CDR3 coding DNA: TGTGCCAGCAGTTTACAGGGGCCTGGCTACACCTTC.